This T cell receptor (beta chain) was found in a study of cytomegalovirus exposure and HLA in healthy donors. PCR amplification relied on 60 Vbeta primers (plus 13 Jbeta primers). Produced via immunoSEQ multiplex PCR; TCRdb's table is partial and in-frame only. The repertoire includes 95,000 to 100,000 clones, about 80% of them detected once, and 2% sits in the top ten. Turning to this clone: What it recognizes is unknown.

Findings and caveats of the study: TCR beta V segments were, for the most part, productive about 87% or about 30% of the time in an earlier analysis.

The germline CDR1 and CDR2 sequences are SGHTA and FQGTGA. This CDR3 has 19 residues. V was pared by 2 bases and J by 0 bases, with 21 bases between. V and J are TRBV7-3 and TRBJ2-3, with D possibly TRBD1 on 5 matching bases. The receptor was derived from a man aged 40-49 years in good health and CMV-seronegative. What was sequenced was PBMCs. Here the CDR3 DNA reads TGTGCCAGCAGCTTATATGTCAGGACCTTGGGGCGGAGCACAGATACGCAGTATTTT. This gives the protein CASSLYVRTLGRSTDTQYF.